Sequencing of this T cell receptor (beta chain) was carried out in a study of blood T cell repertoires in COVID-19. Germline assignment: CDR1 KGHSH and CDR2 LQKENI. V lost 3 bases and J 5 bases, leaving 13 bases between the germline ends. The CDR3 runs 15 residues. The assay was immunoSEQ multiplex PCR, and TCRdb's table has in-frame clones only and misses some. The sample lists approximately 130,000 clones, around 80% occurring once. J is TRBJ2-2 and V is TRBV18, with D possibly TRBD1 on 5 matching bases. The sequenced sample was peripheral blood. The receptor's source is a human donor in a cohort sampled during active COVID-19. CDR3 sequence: CASSPSTGSTGELFF. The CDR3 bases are TGTGCCAGCTCACCGTCAACAGGATCAACCGGGGAGCTGTTTTTT.